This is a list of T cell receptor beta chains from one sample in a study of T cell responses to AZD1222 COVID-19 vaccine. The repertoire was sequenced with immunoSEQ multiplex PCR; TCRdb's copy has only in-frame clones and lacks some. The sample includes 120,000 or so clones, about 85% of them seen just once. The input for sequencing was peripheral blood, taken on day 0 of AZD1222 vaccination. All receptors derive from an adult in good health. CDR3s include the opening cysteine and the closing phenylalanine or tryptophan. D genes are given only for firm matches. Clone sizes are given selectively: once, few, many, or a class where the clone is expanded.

CASRDPGNNEQFF | TGTGCCAGCAGGGATCCAGGTAACAATGAGCAGTTCTTC | NA | TRBJ2-1 | TRBV6-5 | NA
CASSPSYGRGSNQPQHF | TGTGCCAGCAGCCCTTCTTATGGCAGGGGGAGCAATCAGCCCCAGCATTTT | TRBD1 | TRBJ1-5 | TRBV3-1/TRBV3-2 | few
CASGRATNEKLFF | TGTGCCAGCGGGAGAGCAACTAATGAAAAACTGTTTTTT | NA | TRBJ1-4 | TRBV7-9 | NA
CAISESTKSTDTQYF | TGTGCCATCAGTGAGTCGACCAAGAGCACAGATACGCAGTATTTT | NA | TRBJ2-3 | TRBV10-3 | few
CASSARSADEQFF | TGTGCCAGTAGTGCCCGGAGCGCGGATGAGCAGTTCTTC | NA | TRBJ2-1 | TRBV19 | few
CAISSDSNFNQPQHF | TGTGCCATCAGTTCGGACAGCAATTTCAATCAGCCCCAGCATTTT | NA | TRBJ1-5 | TRBV10-3 | NA
CASSNSQGTYEQYF | TGTGCCAGCAGCAATAGTCAGGGTACCTACGAGCAGTACTTC | NA | TRBJ2-7 | TRBV11-3 | once
CSVESGSNYGYTF | TGCAGCGTTGAATCAGGGTCGAACTATGGCTACACCTTC | NA | TRBJ1-2 | TRBV29-1 | NA
CASGIYGYTF | TGTGCCAGCGGGATTTATGGCTACACCTTC | NA | TRBJ1-2 | TRBV28 | NA
CASSPSVGEQYF | TGTGCCAGCAGCCCAAGTGTGGGGGAGCAGTACTTC | NA | TRBJ2-7 | TRBV7-9 | NA
CASSPQGPHYNEQFF | TGTGCCAGCAGCCCCCAGGGACCCCACTACAATGAGCAGTTCTTC | NA | TRBJ2-1 | TRBV7-9 | NA
CASSQVITSYEQYF | TGCGCCAGCAGCCAAGTCATAACCTCCTACGAGCAGTACTTC | NA | TRBJ2-7 | TRBV4-3 | NA
CASRDTGGSYGYTF | TGTGCCAGCAGGGATACAGGGGGCAGCTATGGCTACACCTTC | TRBD1 | TRBJ1-2 | TRBV27 | NA
CASRPTPQGLYEQYF | TGTGCCAGCAGACCAACCCCACAGGGGCTCTACGAGCAGTACTTC | TRBD1 | TRBJ2-7 | TRBV6-5 | NA
CASTPGRQGYYEQYF | TGTGCCAGCACCCCGGGTCGTCAGGGCTACTACGAGCAGTACTTC | NA | TRBJ2-7 | TRBV2 | NA
CASSVSGGGNEQFF | TGCGCCAGCAGCGTAAGCGGGGGGGGTAATGAGCAGTTCTTC | TRBD2 | TRBJ2-1 | TRBV5-1 | few
CASSLEPTSTDTQYF | TGTGCCAGCAGCTTGGAACCCACTAGCACAGATACGCAGTATTTT | NA | TRBJ2-3 | TRBV5-6 | NA
CASSQGNTGELFF | TGTGCCAGCAGCCAAGGCAACACCGGGGAGCTGTTTTTT | NA | TRBJ2-2 | TRBV3-1/TRBV3-2 | NA
CASRERELGQPQHF | TGTGCCAGCAGGGAACGTGAACTGGGTCAGCCCCAGCATTTT | NA | TRBJ1-5 | TRBV2 | NA
CASSQSVDWSGNTIYF | TGCGCCAGCAGCCAAAGTGTCGACTGGTCTGGAAACACCATATATTTT | NA | TRBJ1-3 | TRBV4-3 | NA
CASSYPGTDTQYF | TGTGCCAGCAGTTACCCAGGCACAGATACGCAGTATTTT | NA | TRBJ2-3 | TRBV6-5 | NA
CATSDFGVGGQETQYF | TGTGCCACCAGTGATTTCGGGGTCGGAGGTCAAGAGACCCAGTACTTC | NA | TRBJ2-5 | TRBV24-1 | NA
CASGAKTEAFF | TGTGCGAGCGGGGCGAAGACTGAAGCTTTCTTT | NA | TRBJ1-1 | TRBV28 | NA
CASIPTGPNQPQHF | TGTGCCAGTATCCCGACAGGCCCTAATCAGCCCCAGCATTTT | NA | TRBJ1-5 | TRBV19 | once
CASSLGTDAFGYGYTF | TGTGCCAGCAGCTTAGGGACAGACGCTTTCGGGTATGGCTACACCTTC | NA | TRBJ1-2 | TRBV7-9 | NA
CASTATLSGSTDTQYF | TGTGCCAGCACCGCGACCTTGTCCGGTAGCACAGATACGCAGTATTTT | NA | TRBJ2-3 | TRBV7-9 | NA
CASSQDPGDTQYF | TGTGCCAGCAGCCAAGATCCGGGGGATACGCAGTATTTT | NA | TRBJ2-3 | TRBV14 | NA
CASSQKTGLKGQDGYTF | TGTGCCAGCAGCCAAAAAACAGGTCTTAAGGGGCAGGATGGCTACACCTTC | NA | TRBJ1-2 | TRBV3-1/TRBV3-2 | NA
CASSRDRDHEQYF | TGTGCCAGCAGCCGGGACAGGGACCACGAGCAGTACTTC | TRBD1 | TRBJ2-7 | TRBV11-3 | NA
CASSYGGHSGTEAFF | TGTGCCAGCAGTTACGGGGGGCATTCGGGAACTGAAGCTTTCTTT | NA | TRBJ1-1 | TRBV6-6 | NA
CASRRTGANEQFF | TGTGCCAGCAGAAGAACAGGGGCTAATGAGCAGTTCTTC | TRBD1 | TRBJ2-1 | TRBV9 | NA
CASSLGPDQPQHF | TGTGCCAGCAGCTTAGGCCCTGATCAGCCCCAGCATTTT | NA | TRBJ1-5 | TRBV7-2 | NA
CASSLDRAGQGHEQYF | TGTGCCAGCAGCTTAGATCGAGCGGGACAGGGCCACGAGCAGTACTTC | TRBD1 | TRBJ2-7 | TRBV11-2 | NA
CASSEGGAGDALGYTF | TGTGCCAGCAGTGAAGGGGGGGCAGGGGATGCCCTTGGCTACACCTTC | NA | TRBJ1-2 | TRBV6-1 | NA
CASQPDPNTGELFF | TGCGCCAGCCAACCTGACCCGAACACCGGGGAGCTGTTTTTT | NA | TRBJ2-2 | TRBV5-1 | NA
CASGPRVSWSINYGYTF | TGTGCTAGTGGTCCCCGGGTAAGTTGGAGCATTAACTATGGCTACACCTTC | NA | TRBJ1-2 | TRBV12-5 | NA
CAISRRGQDTDTQYF | TGTGCCATCAGTCGCAGGGGGCAGGACACAGATACGCAGTATTTT | TRBD1 | TRBJ2-3 | TRBV10-3 | NA
CASSFRSSYEQYF | TGTGCCAGCAGTTTCCGCAGCTCCTACGAGCAGTACTTC | NA | TRBJ2-7 | TRBV27 | few
CASSYSDYYEQYF | TGTGCCAGCAGTTACTCCGACTACTACGAGCAGTACTTC | NA | TRBJ2-7 | TRBV6-6 | NA
CSARETGSNTEAFF | TGCAGCGCAAGAGAGACAGGGTCGAACACTGAAGCTTTCTTT | TRBD1 | TRBJ1-1 | TRBV29-1 | NA
CSASDRDSPYGYTF | TGCAGTGCTAGTGATCGGGACAGCCCCTATGGCTACACCTTC | TRBD1 | TRBJ1-2 | TRBV20-1 | once
CSAKDRDYTEAFF | TGCAGCGCAAAAGACCGTGACTACACTGAAGCTTTCTTT | NA | TRBJ1-1 | TRBV29-1 | few
CASSGHRDRLYGYTF | TGCGCCAGCAGTGGGCACCGGGACAGGCTCTATGGCTACACCTTC | TRBD1 | TRBJ1-2 | TRBV10-1 | NA